These 14 T cell receptor beta chains originate from one sample sequenced in a study of blood T cell repertoires in COVID-19 (TCRdb year 2020). Library preparation used the immunoSEQ multiplex PCR assay. TCRdb limited this immuneACCESS table to in-frame rearrangements with V and J called. A share of clones is missing; checked studies link under half to unresolved V genes, and the rest is unexplained. Counted in this sample were roughly 340,000 clones; roughly 90% of them appeared once. The ten largest clonotypes hold approximately 3% of the sample. Sequencing was done on a sample of peripheral blood. The receptors were gathered from a woman aged 25-40 years with COVID-19, enrolled during active disease.

The chain recombines TRBV24-1 with TRBJ2-1; D perhaps matches TRBD2 (6 bases). CDR3 length: 13 residues. CDR1 is KGHDR, CDR2 SFDVKD, per germline. Trimming left V 4 bases short and J 7 bases short, with 10 bases between. CDR3 in DNA: TGTGCCACCAGTGACCTGGGACTGAATGAGCAGTTCTTC. This encodes CATSDLGLNEQFF.

The chain carries TRBV3-1 (or the pseudogene TRBV3-2) and TRBJ2-5; tentatively, D is TRBD2 (5 bases). The CDR3 is 14 amino acids. Germline assignment: CDR1 LGHDT and CDR2 YNNKEL (reference sequence). Trimming stripped 0 bases from V and 5 bases from J, with 10 bases between. CDR3 sequence reads: CASSQDHRGETQYF. Written as DNA, the CDR3 is TGTGCCAGCAGCCAAGATCACCGGGGTGAGACCCAGTACTTC.

CDR3 sequence (DNA): TGTGCCAGCAGCTTAGGGTGGACAGGGGGCACTGAAGCTTTCTTT. Protein sequence: CASSLGWTGGTEAFF. The rearrangement joins TRBV7-2 to TRBJ1-1; TRBD1 aligns across 10 bases. V lost 1 base and J lost 4; bases outside the gene matches: 3. This CDR3 spans 15 amino acids. Germline-derived CDR1 and CDR2 are SGHTA and FQGNSA.

The chain uses TRBV3-1 (or the pseudogene TRBV3-2) and TRBJ2-3; tentative D call: TRBD2 (6 bases). The CDR3 loop spans 17 amino acids. Trimming took 1 base from V and 4 from J, leaving 18 bases between them. Germline-derived CDR1 and CDR2 are LGHDT and YNNKEL (reference sequence). The CDR3 here is CASSQVVAGFNPDTQYF. The CDR3, as DNA: TGTGCCAGCAGCCAAGTAGTCGCGGGATTCAACCCAGATACGCAGTATTTT.

This chain joins TRBV6-1 and TRBJ1-6; D not certain. CDR1 is MNHNS and CDR2 is SASEGT in the germline V gene. CDR3 length: 14 amino acids. Trimming stripped 6 bases from V and 5 bases from J, with 11 bases between. The CDR3, as DNA: TGTGCCAGCAGCTCGGGGTTCGATAATTCACCCCTCCACTTT. As protein: CASSSGFDNSPLHF.

This clone was detected only once. The CDR3, as DNA: TGTGCCAGCAGCGGCCGCGGGGGGCGGGAGACCCAGTACTTC. Protein: CASSGRGGRETQYF. The genes are TRBV7-2 and TRBJ2-5, with 8 bases aligning to TRBD2. V lost 5 bases to trimming and J lost 5 bases; unmatched junction nucleotides: 7. The germline V gene encodes CDR1 SGHTA and CDR2 FQGNSA. This CDR3 region has 14 residues.

The chain employs TRBV10-3 and TRBJ2-1, with D perhaps matching TRBD2 (7 bases). This CDR3 region has 13 residues. Germline assignment: CDR1 ENHRY and CDR2 SYGVKD. Trimming took 8 bases from V and 5 from J, leaving 13 bases between them. The CDR3 region is CAIGGGVNNEQFF. CDR3 DNA sequence: TGTGCCATCGGGGGGGGCGTGAACAATGAGCAGTTCTTC.

This clone was picked up one time. CDR3 sequence (DNA): TGTGCCAGCAGTGGGGTACAGGGGCTTCCTACAACTAACTATGGCTACACCTTC. It specifies CASSGVQGLPTTNYGYTF. This chain links TRBV2 with TRBJ1-2; TRBD1 agrees at 7 bases. Germline V gene data show CDR1 as SNHLY and CDR2 as FYNNEI. This CDR3 comprises 18 residues. V lost 4 bases, J lost 0 bases, and 14 bases stayed unmatched.

J is TRBJ2-5 and V is TRBV11-2, with a possible D match to TRBD1 (5 bases). Germline V gene data show CDR1 as SGHAT and CDR2 as FQNNGV. The CDR3 has 14 residues. The ends were cut back, 2 bases at V and 2 bases at J, with 9 bases in the middle. CDR3 sequence (DNA): TGTGCCAGCAGCTTATACAGGAGACAAGAGACCCAGTACTTC. As protein: CASSLYRRQETQYF.

As DNA, the CDR3 is TGTGCCAGCAGCTTGTTAGCGGGGGAACACACAGATACGCAGTATTTT. Encoded protein: CASSLLAGEHTDTQYF. The rearrangement joins TRBV5-7 to TRBJ2-3; 9 bases match TRBD2. TRBV5-7 is given ORF status, its function remaining uncertain. This CDR3 region has 16 residues. With V trimmed by 1 base and J by 2 bases, 5 bases remained unmatched.

The rearrangement uses TRBV4-1 and TRBJ1-5; TRBD1 agrees at 9 bases. Germline V gene data show CDR1 as MGHRA and CDR2 as YSYEKL. V lost 0 bases to trimming and J lost 0 bases; unmatched junction nucleotides: 6. CDR3 length: 18 residues. CDR3 residues: CASSQEGTGYYSNQPQHF. DNA for the CDR3: TGCGCCAGCAGCCAAGAGGGGACAGGGTATTATAGCAATCAGCCCCAGCATTTT.

The chain uses TRBV4-2 and TRBJ2-7; 8 positions match TRBD1. The germline V gene encodes CDR1 LGHNA and CDR2 YNFKEQ. V lost 0 bases, J lost 3 bases, and 22 bases stayed unmatched. The CDR3 contains 21 residues. DNA for the CDR3: TGTGCCAGCAGCCAAGATTCTGTAGGACAGGGCTCGAAATCGCTTGTCTACGAGCAGTACTTC. Residues: CASSQDSVGQGSKSLVYEQYF.

J is TRBJ1-4 and V is TRBV18; possible D gene TRBD1, 6 bases. CDR1 and CDR2 (germline): KGHSH, LQKENI. The length of the CDR3 is 17 residues. Trimming took 3 bases from V and 2 from J, leaving 16 bases between them. The CDR3 spells CASSPLIQGFTNEKLFF. CDR3 nucleotide sequence: TGTGCCAGCTCACCTCTAATCCAGGGGTTCACTAATGAAAAACTGTTTTTT. Supplemented by reference TRBV18 and TRBJ1-4, the full variable domain reads NAGVMQNPRHLVRRRGQEARLRCSPMKGHSHVYWYRQLPEEGLKFMVYLQKENIIDESGMPKERFSAEFPKEGPSILRIQQVVRGDSAAYFCASSPLIQGFTNEKLFFGSGTQLSVL.

This rearrangement joins TRBV11-3 to TRBJ2-4, with 8 bases identical to TRBD2. Germline trimming cut 8 bases from V and 2 bases from J; bases unmatched to any gene: 8. The V gene's germline CDR1 is SGHNT and CDR2 YENEEA. This CDR3 is built from 15 residues. CDR3 DNA: TGTGCCAGCCGTCCTAGCGGGCCTACCAAAAACATTCAGTACTTC. Translated: CASRPSGPTKNIQYF.